What follows describes a single TCR beta chain. This sample stems from a study of CD8+ T cells in alopecia areata. The authors extracted RNA and reverse transcribed it into cDNA as the sequencing template. TCRdb's table, derived via immunoSEQ multiplex PCR, lists solely in-frame clones and lacks some. This table holds 110,000 or so clones, 30% to 40% found once. The CDR3 loop spans 15 amino acids. Germline V CDR1 and CDR2: GTSNPN, SVGIG (reference sequence). Trimming took 0 bases from V and 2 from J; bases not matched to a gene: 6. The sequencing input was CD4+ T cells sorted from blood. The sequence was obtained from a human donor with alopecia areata. This rearrangement joins TRBV30 to TRBJ1-2, with 7 bases aligning to TRBD1. The CDR3 DNA reads as TGTGCCTGGAGTGTACAGGGACAGCCGAACTATGGCTACACCTTC. It encodes CAWSVQGQPNYGYTF.